A single sample gave rise to the 5 T cell receptor beta chains below, sequenced in a study of OX40 agonist ivuxolimab in advanced cancers. Clones were sequenced by immunoSEQ multiplex PCR, and TCRdb holds only the in-frame ones, with some missing. The sample shows nearly 95,000 clones, under 95% of them seen only once. The specimen was CD4+ or CD8+ T cells sorted from blood, collected in a trial of the OX40 agonist ivuxolimab. These receptors all stem from an adult with an advanced solid tumor such as melanoma, head and neck, liver or kidney cancer.

This chain joins TRBV29-1 and TRBJ2-3; D may be TRBD1 (6 bases). CDR3 length: 16 amino acids. Germline CDR1 and CDR2: SQVTM and ANQGSEA. V gave up 0 bases and J gave up 0 bases, with 13 bases separating them. DNA of the CDR3: TGCAGCGTTGAAGATCTCCAGGGGCCTAGCACAGATACGCAGTATTTT. This gives the protein CSVEDLQGPSTDTQYF.

The chain combines TRBV4-3 with TRBJ1-1, with D possibly TRBD1 on 6 matching bases. The CDR3 is 15 amino acids. The V end lost 1 base, the J end lost 7 bases, and 16 bases lay between the germline ends. From germline, CDR1 is LGHNA and CDR2 YSLEER. The CDR3 nucleotides read TGCGCCAGCAGCCAAGGGTTTCGGGGGGCTGGTGAAGCTTTCTTT. Amino acids: CASSQGFRGAGEAFF.

The rearrangement links TRBV27 to TRBJ2-5; 10 bases map to TRBD2. Germline CDR1 and CDR2: MNHEY and SMNVEV (reference sequence). The CDR3 extends over 14 amino acids. Unmatched junction bases numbered 4, after V lost 4 bases and J lost 5 bases. The CDR3 DNA reads TGTGCCAGCAGTTCTGGACTAGCGGCTGAGACCCAGTACTTC. Amino acids: CASSSGLAAETQYF.

The J gene is TRBJ2-1, the V gene TRBV19; D is unresolved. There are 13 residues in the CDR3. The germline V gene has CDR1 LNHDA and CDR2 SQIVND (reference sequence). The V end lost 4 bases, the J end lost 3 bases, and 7 bases lay between the germline ends. The CDR3 DNA reads as TGTGCCAGTAGTAGTGTGAGCTACAATGAGCAGTTCTTC. Translating it yields CASSSVSYNEQFF. The full variable domain, with the rest looked up from reference TRBV19 and TRBJ2-1, is DGGITQSPKYLFRKEGQNVTLSCEQNLNHDAMYWYRQDPGQGLRLIYYSQIVNDFQKGDIAEGYSVSREKKESFPLTVTSAQKNPTAFYLCASSSVSYNEQFFGPGTRLTVL.

The chain employs TRBV6-5 and TRBJ2-7; D is possibly TRBD1 or TRBD2 (5 bases each). This CDR3 contains 15 residues. Germline CDR1 reads MNHEY; CDR2 reads SVGAGI. V lost 6 bases and J 4 bases, leaving 19 bases between the germline ends. CDR3 DNA: TGTGCCAGCAGCCCGGGACCTATAAATAGTTACGAGCAGTACTTC. Its translation: CASSPGPINSYEQYF.